A selection of T cell receptor beta chains follows, all from one sample in a study of response to subunit inactivated influenza vaccine. TCRdb itself ran the RT-PCR reads through MiXCR, one entry per CDR3 protein. Of more than 450,000 distinct CDR3 sequences in the sample, about an eighth were seen once. Specimen: PBMCs from blood, collected on the day of vaccination. Every receptor here comes from a man aged 50-59 years who received an inactivated influenza vaccine. CDR3s include the opening cysteine and the closing phenylalanine or tryptophan. Each record gives: clone size, D gene, J gene, V gene, CDR3 protein, CDR3 DNA. A D gene is named only where the DNA matches it firmly. Where a row states a size, it is once, few, many or the class of an expanded clone; other rows omit it.

>few|.|TRBJ2-3|TRBV28
CASSFGSGTADTQYF
TGTGCCAGCAGTTTCGGCTCGGGAACGGCAGATACGCAGTATTTT
>few|TRBD2|TRBJ2-3|TRBV7-2
CASSRSGVSADTQYF
TGTGCCAGCAGCCGTAGCGGGGTGTCTGCAGATACGCAGTATTTT
>few|TRBD1|TRBJ1-1|TRBV7-9
CASSPRDRGRGTEAFF
TGTGCCAGCAGCCCGCGGGACAGGGGACGGGGCACTGAAGCTTTCTTT
>.|.|TRBJ2-4|TRBV18
CASSPPNTRTKNIQYF
TGTGCCAGCTCACCACCGAACACACGGACCAAAAACATTCAGTACTTC
>.|TRBD2|TRBJ2-7|TRBV20-1
CSARGLLPSAGGPFEQYF
TGCAGTGCTAGAGGCCTCCTTCCCTCAGCGGGAGGGCCGTTCGAGCAGTACTTC
>many|.|TRBJ2-1|TRBV29-1
CSAGGQLLLSYNEQFF
TGCAGCGCCGGGGGACAGCTCCTCCTATCCTACAATGAGCAGTTCTTC
>.|TRBD2|TRBJ2-5|TRBV15
CATSKDTGGQETQYF
TGTGCCACCAGCAAAGACACGGGGGGACAAGAGACCCAGTACTTC
>.|.|TRBJ2-3|TRBV20-1
CSARDQGDTDTQYF
TGCAGTGCTAGAGATCAAGGGGACACAGATACGCAGTATTTT
>.|.|TRBJ1-4|TRBV11-2
CASSLGGSNEKLFF
TGTGCCAGCAGCCTGGGGGGGTCTAATGAAAAACTGTTTTTT
>many|.|TRBJ2-2|TRBV7-2
CASSQLGANTGELFF
TGTGCCAGCAGCCAACTGGGGGCGAACACCGGGGAGCTGTTTTTT
>few|.|TRBJ1-6|TRBV7-2
CASSLDYRAYHSPLHF
TGTGCCAGCAGCTTAGATTACAGGGCCTATCATTCACCCCTCCACTTT
>.|TRBD2|TRBJ2-5|TRBV12-3/TRBV12-4
CASSPRGGGGTQYF
TGTGCCAGCAGTCCCCGCGGGGGTGGGGGGACCCAGTACTTC
>.|TRBD1|TRBJ2-5|TRBV11-2
CASSYGTAQETQYF
TGTGCCAGCAGCTATGGGACAGCCCAAGAGACCCAGTACTTC
>few|.|TRBJ2-7|TRBV29-1
CSVGIQGYEQYF
TGCAGCGTAGGTATACAGGGCTACGAGCAGTACTTC
>.|.|TRBJ2-7|TRBV6-1
CASQAAPTRNYEQYF
TGTGCCAGCCAAGCGGCGCCGACACGGAACTACGAGCAGTACTTC